This T cell receptor (beta chain) was recorded in a study of shared clonotypes between healthy human individuals. Data came from immunoSEQ multiplex PCR; TCRdb stores just in-frame clones and leaves some out. The sample has more than 2 million clones, 93% seen once. Terminally differentiated effector memory CD45RA+ cells were excluded from the naive CD8 cells, which were CD45RO-negative and positively selected for CCR7. Trimming left V 4 bases short and J 1 base short, with 15 bases between. Looked up from germline, CDR1 is SGDLS and CDR2 is YYNGEE. The CDR3 runs to 15 residues. The genes are TRBV9 and TRBJ2-7; TRBD1 or TRBD2 may be the D gene (7 bases each). This receptor was obtained from a man aged 18-30 years in good health. Some clones in this sample may be carry-over from other donors' samples. Sequences were obtained from naive CD8+ T cells from PBMCs. The CDR3 DNA reads TGTGCCAGCAGCCTTCGGGGGGACAGATCCTACGAGCAGTACTTC. Its protein is CASSLRGDRSYEQYF.